Given below is one TCR beta chain in context. Its antigen is undetermined. This entry comes from a study of T cell responses to AZD1222 COVID-19 vaccine. Clones were read by immunoSEQ multiplex PCR, and TCRdb kept only the in-frame ones, dropping some. The table has some 140,000 clones, about 88% seen once; the top ten hold less than 3.5%. Study findings and constraints: Two AZD1222 doses significantly raised spike-specific TCR breadth and depth over controls. In a largely white British group with more females than males, clonal diversity was possibly underestimated. Unmutated variant regions reportedly attract nearly half of all spike-specific TCRs.

The CDR3 is 15 residues long. Per germline, CDR1 MNHEY and CDR2 SVGAGI. The V and J ends lost 7 bases and 0 bases respectively, with 10 bases between them. The clonotype originates from an adult in good health. The chain couples TRBV6-5 to TRBJ1-6; D call uncertain. This specimen was peripheral blood, taken on day 0 of AZD1222 vaccination. DNA for the CDR3: TGTGCCAGCACCCCGAGAAGCTCCTATAATTCACCCCTCCACTTT. Translated: CASTPRSSYNSPLHF.